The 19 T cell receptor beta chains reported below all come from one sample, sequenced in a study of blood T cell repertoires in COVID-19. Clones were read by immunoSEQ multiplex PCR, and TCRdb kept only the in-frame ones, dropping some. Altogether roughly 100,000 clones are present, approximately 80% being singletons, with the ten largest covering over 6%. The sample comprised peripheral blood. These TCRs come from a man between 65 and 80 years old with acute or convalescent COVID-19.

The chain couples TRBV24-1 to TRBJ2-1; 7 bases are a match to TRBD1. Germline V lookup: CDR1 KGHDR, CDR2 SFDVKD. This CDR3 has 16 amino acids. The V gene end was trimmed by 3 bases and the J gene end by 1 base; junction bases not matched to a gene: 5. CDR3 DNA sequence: TGTGCCACCAGTGATCTAGGACAGGCTTCCTACAATGAGCAGTTCTTC. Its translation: CATSDLGQASYNEQFF.

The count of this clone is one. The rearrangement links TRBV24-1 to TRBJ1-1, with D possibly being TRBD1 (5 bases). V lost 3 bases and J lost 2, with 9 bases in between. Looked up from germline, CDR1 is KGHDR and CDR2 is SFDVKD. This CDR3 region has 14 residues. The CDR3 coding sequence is TGTGCCACCAGTGATGGGACTGCAAACACTGAAGCTTTCTTT. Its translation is CATSDGTANTEAFF.

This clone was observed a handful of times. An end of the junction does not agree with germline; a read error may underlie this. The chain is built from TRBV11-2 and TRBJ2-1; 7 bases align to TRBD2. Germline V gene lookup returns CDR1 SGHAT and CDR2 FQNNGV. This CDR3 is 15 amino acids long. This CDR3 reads CASSYTSAFYDEQFF. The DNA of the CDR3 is TGTGCCAGCAGCTACACTAGCGCTTTCTACGATGAGCAGTTCTTC. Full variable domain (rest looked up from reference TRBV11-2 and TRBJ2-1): EAGVAQSPRYKIIEKRQSVAFWCNPISGHATLYWYQQILGQGPKLLIQFQNNGVVDDSQLPKDRFSAERLKGVDSTLKIQPAKLEDSAVYLCASSYTSAFYDEQFFGPGTRLTVL.

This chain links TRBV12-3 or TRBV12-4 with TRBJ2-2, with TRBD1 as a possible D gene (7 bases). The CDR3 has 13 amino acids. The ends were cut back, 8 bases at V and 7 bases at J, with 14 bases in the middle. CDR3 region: CASRTGGVGELFF. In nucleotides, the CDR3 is TGTGCCAGCCGGACAGGAGGGGTCGGGGAGCTGTTTTTT.

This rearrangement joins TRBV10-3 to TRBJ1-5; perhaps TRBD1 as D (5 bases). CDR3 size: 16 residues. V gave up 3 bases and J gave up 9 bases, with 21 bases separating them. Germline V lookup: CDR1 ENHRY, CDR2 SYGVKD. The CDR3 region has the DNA TGTGCCATCAGTGAAAATCGGCAGGGAGGTGCCGGGCCCCAGCATTTT. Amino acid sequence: CAISENRQGGAGPQHF.

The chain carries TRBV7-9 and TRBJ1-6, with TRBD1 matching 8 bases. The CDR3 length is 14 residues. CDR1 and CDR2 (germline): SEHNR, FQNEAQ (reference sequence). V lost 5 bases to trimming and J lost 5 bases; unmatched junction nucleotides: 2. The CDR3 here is CASSAGQDNSPLHF. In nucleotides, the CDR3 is TGTGCCAGCAGCGCGGGACAGGATAATTCACCCCTCCACTTT. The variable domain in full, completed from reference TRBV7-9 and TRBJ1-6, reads DTGVSQNPRHKITKRGQNVTFRCDPISEHNRLYWYRQTLGQGPEFLTYFQNEAQLEKSRLLSDRFSAERPKGSFSTLEIQRTEQGDSAMYLCASSAGQDNSPLHFGNGTRLTVT.

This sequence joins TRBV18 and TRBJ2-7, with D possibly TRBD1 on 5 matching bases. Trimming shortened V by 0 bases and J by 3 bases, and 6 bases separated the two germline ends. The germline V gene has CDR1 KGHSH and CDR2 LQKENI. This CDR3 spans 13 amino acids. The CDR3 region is CASSPPGLYEQYF. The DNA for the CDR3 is TGTGCCAGCTCACCACCGGGGCTCTACGAGCAGTACTTC. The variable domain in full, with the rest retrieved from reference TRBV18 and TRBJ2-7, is NAGVMQNPRHLVRRRGQEARLRCSPMKGHSHVYWYRQLPEEGLKFMVYLQKENIIDESGMPKERFSAEFPKEGPSILRIQQVVRGDSAAYFCASSPPGLYEQYFGPGTRLTVT.

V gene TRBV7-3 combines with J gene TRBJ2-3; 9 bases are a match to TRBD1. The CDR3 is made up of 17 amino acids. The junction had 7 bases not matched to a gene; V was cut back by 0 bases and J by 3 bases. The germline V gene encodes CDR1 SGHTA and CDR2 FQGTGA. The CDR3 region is CASSLTGQGPGTDTQYF. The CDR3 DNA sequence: TGTGCCAGCAGCTTAACGGGACAGGGCCCGGGGACAGATACGCAGTATTTT.

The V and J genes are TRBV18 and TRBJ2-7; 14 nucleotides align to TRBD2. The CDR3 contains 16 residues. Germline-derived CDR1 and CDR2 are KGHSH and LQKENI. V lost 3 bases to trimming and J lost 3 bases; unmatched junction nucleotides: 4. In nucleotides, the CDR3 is TGTGCCAGCTCACCGGGACTAGCGGGAGCTAACTACGAGCAGTACTTC. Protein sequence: CASSPGLAGANYEQYF.

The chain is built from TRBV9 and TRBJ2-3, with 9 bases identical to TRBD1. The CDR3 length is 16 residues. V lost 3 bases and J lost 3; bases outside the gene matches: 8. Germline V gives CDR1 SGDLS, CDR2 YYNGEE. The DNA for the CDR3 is TGTGCCAGCAGCGCCCGGACAGGGGCCGGGACAGATACGCAGTATTTT. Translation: CASSARTGAGTDTQYF. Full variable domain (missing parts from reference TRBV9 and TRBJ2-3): DSGVTQTPKHLITATGQRVTLRCSPRSGDLSVYWYQQSLDQGLQFLIQYYNGEERAKGNILERFSAQQFPDLHSELNLSSLELGDSALYFCASSARTGAGTDTQYFGPGTRLTVL.

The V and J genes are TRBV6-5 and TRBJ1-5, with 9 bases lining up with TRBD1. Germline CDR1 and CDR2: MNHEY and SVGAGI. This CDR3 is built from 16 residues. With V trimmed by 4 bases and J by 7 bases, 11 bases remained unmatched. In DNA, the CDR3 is TGTGCCAGCAGTTCTACAGGGGGCGCGGGTTCCCAGCCCCAGCATTTT. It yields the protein CASSSTGGAGSQPQHF.

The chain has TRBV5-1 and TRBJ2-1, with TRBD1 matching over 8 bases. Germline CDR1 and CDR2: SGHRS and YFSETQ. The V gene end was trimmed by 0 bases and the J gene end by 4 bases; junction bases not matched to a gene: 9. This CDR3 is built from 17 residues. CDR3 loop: CASSLAQDRGSYNEQFF. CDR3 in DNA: TGCGCCAGCAGCTTGGCTCAAGACAGGGGATCTTACAATGAGCAGTTCTTC.

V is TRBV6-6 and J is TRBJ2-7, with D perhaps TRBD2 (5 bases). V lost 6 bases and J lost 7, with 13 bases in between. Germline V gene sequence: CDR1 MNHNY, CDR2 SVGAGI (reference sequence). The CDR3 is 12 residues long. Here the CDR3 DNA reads TGTGCCAGCAGCGGACTCCGGGGAGAGCAGTACTTC. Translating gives CASSGLRGEQYF.

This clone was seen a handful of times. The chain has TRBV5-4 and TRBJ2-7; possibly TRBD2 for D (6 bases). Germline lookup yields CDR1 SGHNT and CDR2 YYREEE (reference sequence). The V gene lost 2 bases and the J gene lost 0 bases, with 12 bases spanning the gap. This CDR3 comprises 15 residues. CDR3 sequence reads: CASSFTAGSSYEQYF. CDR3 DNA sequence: TGTGCCAGCAGCTTTACGGCGGGGAGCTCCTACGAGCAGTACTTC.

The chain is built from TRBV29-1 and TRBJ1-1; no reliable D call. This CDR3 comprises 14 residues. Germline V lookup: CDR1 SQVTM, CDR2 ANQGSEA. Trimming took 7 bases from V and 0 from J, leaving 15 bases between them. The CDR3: CSGSKWAMNTEAFF. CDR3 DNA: TGCAGCGGATCCAAGTGGGCAATGAACACTGAAGCTTTCTTT.

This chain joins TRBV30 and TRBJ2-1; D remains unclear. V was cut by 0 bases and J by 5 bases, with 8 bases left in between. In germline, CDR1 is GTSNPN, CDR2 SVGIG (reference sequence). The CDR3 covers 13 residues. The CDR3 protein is CAWSVADNNEQFF. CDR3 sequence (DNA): TGTGCCTGGAGTGTTGCAGACAACAATGAGCAGTTCTTC.

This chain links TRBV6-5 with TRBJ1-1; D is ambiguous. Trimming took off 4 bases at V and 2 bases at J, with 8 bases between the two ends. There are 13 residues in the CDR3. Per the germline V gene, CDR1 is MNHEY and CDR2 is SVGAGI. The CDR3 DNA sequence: TGTGCCAGCAGTTCGCGGAGAAACACTGAAGCTTTCTTT. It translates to CASSSRRNTEAFF.

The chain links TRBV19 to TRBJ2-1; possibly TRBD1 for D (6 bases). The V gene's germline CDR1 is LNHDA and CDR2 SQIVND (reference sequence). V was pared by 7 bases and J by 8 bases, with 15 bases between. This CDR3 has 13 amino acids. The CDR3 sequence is CASTTGSGYEQFF. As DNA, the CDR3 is TGTGCCAGTACAACAGGGTCGGGTTATGAGCAGTTCTTC.

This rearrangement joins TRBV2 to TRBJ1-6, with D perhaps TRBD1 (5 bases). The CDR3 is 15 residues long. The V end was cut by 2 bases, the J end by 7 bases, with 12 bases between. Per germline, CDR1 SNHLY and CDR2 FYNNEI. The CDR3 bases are TGTGCCAGCAGTGAATGGAACAGGCAAAATTCACCCCTCCACTTT. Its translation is CASSEWNRQNSPLHF.